This is a list of T cell receptor beta chains from one sample in a study of T cell repertoires in cytomegalovirus infection. MiXCR was run by TCRdb on the reads, yielding one entry per CDR3 protein. The sample holds approximately 990,000 distinct CDR3 sequences; 31% are singletons and the top ten take roughly 12%. Their target antigens are unknown. This material consisted of cultured CD8+ T cells from PBMCs, taken from culture after CMV antigen stimulation. The receptors come from a human donor in good health (CMV status not recorded). Some clones in this sample may be carry-over from other donors' samples. Both conserved end residues are part of each CDR3. A D gene is named only where the DNA matches it firmly. Expanded clones get a size class; other rows say once, few or many, or leave the size out.

D	size	V	J	CDR3	DNA
-	-	TRBV6-2/TRBV6-3	TRBJ2-5	CASSPREGDRTQYF	TGTGCCAGCAGTCCCCGGGAAGGGGATAGGACCCAGTACTTC
-	few	TRBV7-2	TRBJ1-2	CASSPRKGDPYGYTF	TGTGCCAGCAGCCCGCGGAAGGGGGACCCTTATGGCTACACCTTC
TRBD2	-	TRBV20-1	TRBJ2-1	CSASPLAGVYNEQFF	TGCAGTGCTAGCCCTCTAGCGGGGGTCTACAATGAGCAGTTCTTC
TRBD1	-	TRBV4-3	TRBJ1-6	CASSQGTGLEEAPLHF	TGCGCCAGCAGCCAGGGGACAGGCCTAGAAGAGGCACCCCTCCACTTT
TRBD2	-	TRBV5-1	TRBJ2-1	CASKKGLAGATQNEQFF	TGCGCCAGCAAAAAGGGACTAGCGGGGGCGACGCAGAATGAGCAGTTCTTC
-	-	TRBV11-2	TRBJ1-2	CASSLGAGSFYGYTF	TGTGCCAGCAGCTTAGGTGCAGGGAGTTTCTATGGCTACACCTTC
TRBD2	many	TRBV6-2/TRBV6-3	TRBJ2-2	CASSYWDIGTSPSRELFF	TGTGCCAGCAGTTACTGGGACATCGGGACTAGCCCAAGCAGGGAGCTGTTTTTT
-	-	TRBV20-1	TRBJ1-2	CSANFQGTPGANYGYTF	TGCAGTGCTAACTTTCAGGGGACGCCGGGGGCTAACTATGGCTACACCTTC
-	-	TRBV2	TRBJ2-1	CASSDPGEKGGNEQFF	TGTGCCAGCAGTGATCCAGGGGAAAAAGGAGGCAATGAGCAGTTCTTC
-	few	TRBV4-1	TRBJ1-2	CASSPMWINGPGYGYTF	TGCGCCAGCAGCCCCATGTGGATTAACGGGCCCGGCTATGGCTACACCTTC
-	-	TRBV15	TRBJ1-4	CATSRAGATNEKLFF	TGTGCCACCAGCAGAGCAGGTGCAACTAATGAAAAACTGTTTTTT
-	few	TRBV7-9	TRBJ1-4	CASSFGRYATNEKLFF	TGTGCCAGCAGCTTTGGCAGATATGCAACTAATGAAAAACTGTTTTTT
-	-	TRBV25-1	TRBJ2-1	CASRERLSSYNEQFF	TGTGCCAGCAGGGAAAGATTGAGCTCCTACAATGAGCAGTTCTTC
-	-	TRBV2	TRBJ2-7	CASSRGGGPEEQYF	TGTGCCAGCAGTAGAGGGGGGGGCCCTGAAGAGCAGTACTTC
TRBD2	many	TRBV6-5	TRBJ2-7	CASSLPGGGTSSYEQYF	TGTGCCAGCAGTCTCCCAGGCGGGGGGACGAGCTCCTACGAGCAGTACTTC
TRBD2	-	TRBV24-1	TRBJ2-1	CATSDKEGLAAKEQFF	TGTGCCACCAGTGATAAAGAAGGACTAGCGGCTAAAGAGCAGTTCTTC
-	-	TRBV19	TRBJ1-1	CASSVRHRDLNTEAFF	TGTGCCAGTAGTGTCCGTCACAGGGATCTGAACACTGAAGCTTTCTTT
-	-	TRBV7-9	TRBJ2-2	CVSSTPVGDGELFF	TGTGTCAGCAGCACCCCAGTGGGTGACGGGGAGCTGTTTTTT
-	-	TRBV29-1	TRBJ2-2	CSVRVDTGELFF	TGCAGCGTTAGGGTAGACACCGGGGAGCTGTTTTTT
-	few	TRBV15	TRBJ2-7	CATSRDLVSYEQYF	TGTGCCACCAGCAGAGATTTGGTCTCCTACGAGCAGTACTTC
TRBD1	-	TRBV10-3	TRBJ1-4	CAISGTGGVGNEKLFF	TGTGCCATCAGCGGGACAGGAGGGGTGGGGAATGAAAAACTGTTTTTT
-	-	TRBV5-4	TRBJ2-1	CASSPKSGGSYNEQFF	TGTGCCAGCAGCCCTAAAAGCGGAGGCTCCTACAATGAGCAGTTCTTC
-	-	TRBV6-2/TRBV6-3	TRBJ1-4	CASTPERLGHAANEKLFF	TGTGCCAGCACTCCCGAGCGATTGGGACATGCAGCTAATGAAAAACTGTTTTTT
-	-	TRBV12-3/TRBV12-4	TRBJ2-5	CASSSGRGARFQETQYF	TGTGCCAGCAGTTCCGGCAGGGGCGCAAGATTCCAAGAGACCCAGTACTTC
TRBD1	many	TRBV12-3/TRBV12-4	TRBJ1-5	CASSLDRVGNQPQHF	TGTGCCAGCAGCCTTGACAGGGTGGGCAATCAGCCCCAGCATTTT
-	few	TRBV7-9	TRBJ1-1	CASSFEFTEAFF	TGTGCCAGCAGCTTTGAGTTTACTGAAGCTTTCTTT
-	-	TRBV7-9	TRBJ2-1	CASSLRRLGTHDEQFF	TGTGCCAGCAGCTTACGGCGACTGGGGACACACGATGAGCAGTTCTTC
-	-	TRBV4-1	TRBJ2-5	CASSQGLWETQYF	TGCGCCAGCAGCCAAGGGCTTTGGGAGACCCAGTACTTC
-	few	TRBV27	TRBJ2-3	CASSSLQGSDTQYF	TGTGCCAGCAGCTCTTTACAGGGTTCAGATACGCAGTATTTT